These 7 T cell receptor beta chains were sequenced from one sample in a study of shared clonotypes between healthy human individuals. Assay: immunoSEQ multiplex PCR; the TCRdb copy retains only in-frame clones and omits some. Of approximately 2.5 million clones detected, around 94% appear once; the ten largest clones hold over 0.12%. The sample consisted of naive CD4+ T cells sorted from blood. Subset described: CD45RA+ positively selected. These receptors were collected from a young man in good health.

As DNA, the CDR3 is TGTGCCAGCAGTTTGATTCAGCTAGGAACTGAAGCTTTCTTT. Residues: CASSLIQLGTEAFF. The rearrangement joins TRBV28 to TRBJ1-1; D remains unclear. This CDR3 is 14 amino acids long. Trimming removed 3 bases at V and 5 bases at J, with 13 bases between. CDR1 and CDR2 from the germline V gene are MDHEN and SYDVKM. Using reference TRBV28 and TRBJ1-1 for the parts outside the CDR3, the full variable domain is DVKVTQSSRYLVKRTGEKVFLECVQDMDHENMFWYRQDPGLGLRLIYFSYDVKMKEKGDIPEGYSVSREKKERFSLILESASTNQTSMYLCASSLIQLGTEAFFGQGTRLTVV.

The V and J genes are TRBV7-9 and TRBJ2-7; D uncertain. CDR3 length: 12 residues. Deletions cut 2 bases from V and 6 bases from J, with 8 bases between. Germline V CDR1 and CDR2: SEHNR, FQNEAQ (reference sequence). The CDR3 here is CASSLSASEQYF. CDR3 sequence (DNA): TGTGCCAGCAGCTTATCAGCATCCGAGCAGTACTTC.

With respect to this clone: Sequence at one end of the junction differs from germline and may be a read error. The chain employs TRBV7-2 and TRBJ2-7, with a tentative D call TRBD2 (6 bases). Germline V gene data show CDR1 as SGHTA and CDR2 as FQGNSA. The CDR3 is 13 amino acids. CDR3 DNA sequence: TGTGCCAGCAGCTCGACTAGTTTCCCCTCGCCTATCTTC. This gives the protein CASSSTSFPSPIF. The full variable domain, with the rest looked up from reference TRBV7-2 and TRBJ2-7, is GAGVSQSPSNKVTEKGKDVELRCDPISGHTALYWYRQSLGQGLEFLIYFQGNSAPDKSGLPSDRFSAERTGGSVSTLTIQRTQQEDSAVYLCASSSTSFPSPIFGPGTRLTVT.

V is TRBV18 and J is TRBJ1-4; TRBD1 matches 8 bases. The CDR3 is made up of 15 amino acids. The germline CDR1 and CDR2 sequences are KGHSH and LQKENI. V shed 5 bases and J 6 bases; nucleotides not matched to a gene: 8. In DNA, the CDR3 is TGTGCCAGCTCAGATCGGACAGGGTTGCATGAAAAACTGTTTTTT. This sequence encodes CASSDRTGLHEKLFF.

This clone has a single count. Other nucleotide sequences in the sample specify the same CDR3. V is TRBV30 and J is TRBJ1-1; 7 bases align to TRBD1. Germline trimming cut 0 bases from V and 4 bases from J; bases unmatched to any gene: 5. CDR3 size: 14 residues. CDR1 and CDR2 (germline): GTSNPN, SVGIG (reference sequence). This CDR3 is CAWSVLRGGTEAFF. In DNA form, the CDR3 reads TGTGCCTGGAGTGTACTCAGGGGGGGCACTGAAGCTTTCTTT.

The rearrangement joins TRBV6-1 to TRBJ2-3, with D maybe TRBD2 (6 bases). The CDR3 totals 13 residues. Between the trimmed V and J ends, which lost 3 bases and 9 bases, there was a span of 13 bases. In germline, CDR1 is MNHNS, CDR2 SASEGT. CDR3 amino acids: CASSDRGSGTQYF. The CDR3, as DNA: TGTGCCAGCAGTGACAGAGGGAGCGGGACGCAGTATTTT.

For this clone: The same CDR3 arises from other DNA sequences in this sample as well. CDR3 residues: CASSFVGNEQFF. CDR3 coding DNA: TGTGCCAGCAGCTTTGTGGGCAATGAGCAGTTCTTC. The chain combines TRBV11-2 with TRBJ2-1, with no clear D. In germline, CDR1 is SGHAT, CDR2 FQNNGV. CDR3 length equals 12 residues. V lost 3 bases and J lost 6, with 6 bases in between.